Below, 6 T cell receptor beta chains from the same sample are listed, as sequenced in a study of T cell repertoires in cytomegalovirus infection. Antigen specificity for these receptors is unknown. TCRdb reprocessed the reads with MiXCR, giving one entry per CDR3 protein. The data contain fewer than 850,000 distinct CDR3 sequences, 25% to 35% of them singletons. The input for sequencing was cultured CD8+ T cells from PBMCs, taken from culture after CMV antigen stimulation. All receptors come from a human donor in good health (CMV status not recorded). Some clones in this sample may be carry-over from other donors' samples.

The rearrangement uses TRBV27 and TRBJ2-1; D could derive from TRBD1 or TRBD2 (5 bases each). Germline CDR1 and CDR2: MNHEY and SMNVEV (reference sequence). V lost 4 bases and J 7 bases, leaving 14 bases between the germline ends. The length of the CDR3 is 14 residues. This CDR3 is CASSWGTAWNEQFF. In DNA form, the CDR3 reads TGTGCCAGCAGTTGGGGGACGGCATGGAATGAGCAGTTCTTC.

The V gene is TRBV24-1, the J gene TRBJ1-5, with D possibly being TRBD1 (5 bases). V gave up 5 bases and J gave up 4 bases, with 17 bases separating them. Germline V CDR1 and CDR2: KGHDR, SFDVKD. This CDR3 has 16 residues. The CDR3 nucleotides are TGTGCCACCAGTGCTAATCGAGGGGCTAATAATCAGCCCCAGCATTTT. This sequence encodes CATSANRGANNQPQHF.

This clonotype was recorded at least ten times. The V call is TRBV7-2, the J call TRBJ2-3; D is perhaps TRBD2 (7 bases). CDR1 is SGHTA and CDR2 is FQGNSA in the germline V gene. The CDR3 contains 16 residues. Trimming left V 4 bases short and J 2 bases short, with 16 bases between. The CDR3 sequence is CASSSWPGGLTDTQYF. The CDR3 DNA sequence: TGTGCCAGCAGCTCCTGGCCGGGGGGCCTCACAGATACGCAGTATTTT.

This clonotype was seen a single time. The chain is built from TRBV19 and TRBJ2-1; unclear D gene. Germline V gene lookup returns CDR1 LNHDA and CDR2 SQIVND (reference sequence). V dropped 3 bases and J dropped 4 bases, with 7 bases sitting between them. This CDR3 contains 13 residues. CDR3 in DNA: TGTGCCAGTAGTATTTACAAGTACAATGAGCAGTTCTTC. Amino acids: CASSIYKYNEQFF.

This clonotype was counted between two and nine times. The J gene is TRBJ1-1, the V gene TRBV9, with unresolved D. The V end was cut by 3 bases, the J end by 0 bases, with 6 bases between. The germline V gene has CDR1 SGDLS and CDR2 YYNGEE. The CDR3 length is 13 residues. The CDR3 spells CASSAPMNTEAFF. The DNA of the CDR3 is TGTGCCAGCAGCGCCCCCATGAACACTGAAGCTTTCTTT.

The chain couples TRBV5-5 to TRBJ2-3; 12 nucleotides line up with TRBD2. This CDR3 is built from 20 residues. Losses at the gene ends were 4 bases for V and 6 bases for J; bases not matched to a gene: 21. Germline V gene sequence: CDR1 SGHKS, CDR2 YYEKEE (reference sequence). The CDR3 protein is CASSPFRTSGAGGGSDTQYF. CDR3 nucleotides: TGTGCCAGCAGCCCCTTCCGGACTAGCGGGGCTGGAGGAGGTTCGGATACGCAGTATTTT.